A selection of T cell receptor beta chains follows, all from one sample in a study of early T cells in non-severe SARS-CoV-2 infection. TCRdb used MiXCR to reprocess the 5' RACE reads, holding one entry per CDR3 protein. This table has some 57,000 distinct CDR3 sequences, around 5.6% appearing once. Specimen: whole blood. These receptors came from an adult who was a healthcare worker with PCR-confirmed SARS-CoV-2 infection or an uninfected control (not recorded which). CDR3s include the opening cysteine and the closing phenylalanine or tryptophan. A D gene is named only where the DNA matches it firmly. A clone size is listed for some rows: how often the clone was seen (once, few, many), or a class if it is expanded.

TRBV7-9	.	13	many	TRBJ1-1	CASSLDPNTEAFF	TGTGCCAGCAGCTTAGATCCGAACACTGAAGCTTTCTTT
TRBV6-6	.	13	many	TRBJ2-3	CASSLRRTDTQYF	TGTGCCAGCAGCCTCCGGCGTACAGATACGCAGTATTTT
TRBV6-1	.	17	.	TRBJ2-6	CARGDGTGLSGANVLTF	TGTGCCCGGGGGGACGGGACAGGACTCTCTGGGGCCAACGTCCTGACTTTC
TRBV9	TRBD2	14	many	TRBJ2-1	CASSRPGTNNEQFF	TGTGCCAGCAGCAGACCCGGGACTAACAATGAGCAGTTCTTC
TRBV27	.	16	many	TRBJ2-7	CASSLSNPGRSYEQYF	TGTGCCAGCAGTTTATCGAATCCTGGCCGCTCCTACGAGCAGTACTTC
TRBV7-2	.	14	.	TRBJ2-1	CASSLLGGRDEQFF	TGTGCCAGCAGCTTACTTGGGGGCAGGGATGAGCAGTTCTTC
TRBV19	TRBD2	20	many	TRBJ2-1	CASSIGSSGRSPSSYNEQFF	TGTGCCAGTAGTATAGGGTCTAGCGGGAGGTCCCCCTCCTCCTACAATGAGCAGTTCTTC
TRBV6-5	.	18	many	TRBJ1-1	CASSYSRLGPAGDTEAFF	TGTGCCAGCAGTTACTCGAGACTGGGGCCCGCGGGGGACACTGAAGCTTTCTTT
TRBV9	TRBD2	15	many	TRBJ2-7	CASSPSPAGADEQYF	TGTGCCAGCAGCCCCAGCCCAGCGGGGGCGGACGAGCAGTACTTC
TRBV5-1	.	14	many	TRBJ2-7	CASSLSGDKGEQYF	TGCGCCAGCAGCTTGTCGGGCGACAAGGGCGAGCAGTACTTC
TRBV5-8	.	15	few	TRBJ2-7	CASSPSGTWAYEQYF	TGTGCCAGCAGCCCTTCCGGGACGTGGGCCTACGAGCAGTACTTC
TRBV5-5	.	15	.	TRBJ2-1	CASSLVDPSYNEQFF	TGTGCCAGCAGCTTGGTTGACCCCTCCTACAATGAGCAGTTCTTC
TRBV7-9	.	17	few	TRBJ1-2	CASSSRIGQGRDYGYTF	TGTGCCAGCAGCTCCCGAATAGGGCAGGGGAGGGACTATGGCTACACCTTC
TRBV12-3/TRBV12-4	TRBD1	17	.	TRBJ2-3	CASSRISGQGGTDTQYF	TGTGCCAGCAGTCGTATATCAGGACAGGGGGGCACAGATACGCAGTATTTT
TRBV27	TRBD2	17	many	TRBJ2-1	CASSRAGGTSSYNEQFF	TGTGCCAGCAGTCGTGCGGGCGGGACTAGCTCCTACAATGAGCAGTTCTTC
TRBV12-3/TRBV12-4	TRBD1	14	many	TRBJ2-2	CASRRGLDTGELFF	TGTGCCAGCAGGAGGGGGCTTGACACCGGGGAGCTGTTTTTT
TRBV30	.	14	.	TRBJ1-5	CAWSATGSNQPQHF	TGTGCCTGGAGCGCGACAGGTAGCAATCAGCCCCAGCATTTT
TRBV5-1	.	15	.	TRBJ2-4	CASSALQQGGNIQYF	TGCGCCAGCAGCGCCTTGCAGCAGGGAGGAAACATTCAGTACTTC
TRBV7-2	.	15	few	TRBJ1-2	CASSLQGGSAYGYTF	TGTGCCAGCAGCTTACAAGGTGGCAGTGCCTATGGCTACACCTTC
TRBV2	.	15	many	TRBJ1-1	CASSEAPRVNTEAFF	TGTGCCAGCAGTGAAGCGCCAAGGGTCAACACTGAAGCTTTCTTT
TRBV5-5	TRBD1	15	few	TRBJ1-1	CASTPLTGGRTEAFF	TGTGCCAGCACCCCATTGACAGGGGGCCGGACTGAAGCTTTCTTT
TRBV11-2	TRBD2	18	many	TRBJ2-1	CASSSVRFSGRAYNEQFF	TGTGCCAGCAGCTCCGTACGGTTTAGCGGGAGGGCCTACAATGAGCAGTTCTTC
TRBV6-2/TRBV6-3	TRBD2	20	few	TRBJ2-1	CASTSPGLAGGPSSYNEQFF	TGTGCCAGCACCTCTCCGGGACTAGCGGGGGGCCCGAGCTCCTACAATGAGCAGTTCTTC
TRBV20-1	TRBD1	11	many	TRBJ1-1	CSASDRGKAFF	TGCAGTGCTAGCGACAGGGGGAAAGCTTTCTTT
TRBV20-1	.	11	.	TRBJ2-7	CSARWSLEQYF	TGCAGTGCTAGATGGAGTCTCGAGCAGTACTTC
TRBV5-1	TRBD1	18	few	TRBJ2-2	CASSLWGQGISNTGELFF	TGCGCCAGCAGCTTATGGGGACAGGGGATCTCGAACACCGGGGAGCTGTTTTTT
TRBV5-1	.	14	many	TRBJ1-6	CASSFVQDNSPLHF	TGCGCCAGCAGCTTTGTACAGGATAATTCACCCCTCCACTTT
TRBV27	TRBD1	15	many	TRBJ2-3	CASSFYGQGQDTQYF	TGTGCCAGCAGTTTTTACGGACAGGGCCAGGATACGCAGTATTTT
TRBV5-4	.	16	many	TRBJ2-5	CASSKGDRLYQETQYF	TGTGCCAGCAGCAAAGGGGACCGGTTATACCAAGAGACCCAGTACTTC
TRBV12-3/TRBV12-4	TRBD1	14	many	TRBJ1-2	CASSMVAGGSGYTF	TGTGCCAGCAGTATGGTTGCAGGGGGCAGTGGCTACACCTTC
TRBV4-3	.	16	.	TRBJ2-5	CASSLGSGVGQETQYF	TGCGCCAGCAGCCTAGGATCCGGGGTTGGTCAAGAGACCCAGTACTTC
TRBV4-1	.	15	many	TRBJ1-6	CASSQEREGYSPLHF	TGCGCCAGCAGCCAAGAGCGTGAAGGTTACTCACCCCTCCACTTT
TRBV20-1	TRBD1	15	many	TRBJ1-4	CSARVTGTGYEKLFF	TGCAGTGCTAGAGTAACCGGGACAGGGTATGAAAAACTGTTTTTT
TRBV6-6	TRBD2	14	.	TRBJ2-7	CASSYSGTRNEQYF	TGTGCCAGCAGTTACTCCGGGACTAGAAACGAGCAGTACTTC
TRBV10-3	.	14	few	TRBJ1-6	CAISEARTNSPLHF	TGTGCCATCAGTGAGGCCAGGACCAATTCACCCCTCCACTTT
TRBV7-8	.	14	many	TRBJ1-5	CASSLDGINGPQHF	TGTGCCAGCAGCTTGGACGGGATAAACGGGCCCCAGCATTTT
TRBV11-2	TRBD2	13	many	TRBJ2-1	CASSLGSGDEQFF	TGTGCCAGCAGCCTCGGCAGCGGGGATGAGCAGTTCTTC
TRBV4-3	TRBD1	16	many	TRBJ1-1	CASSQEAGQPNTEAFF	TGCGCCAGCAGCCAAGAAGCGGGACAGCCGAACACTGAAGCTTTCTTT
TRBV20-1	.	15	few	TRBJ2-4	CSASFGGPSKNIQYF	TGCAGTGCTAGCTTTGGGGGGCCGTCCAAAAACATTCAGTACTTC
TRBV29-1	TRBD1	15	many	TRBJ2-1	CSVHTGASSYNEQFF	TGCAGCGTCCACACAGGGGCAAGCTCCTACAATGAGCAGTTCTTC
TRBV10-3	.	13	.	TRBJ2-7	CAISESVGGEQYF	TGTGCCATCAGTGAGTCAGTCGGGGGAGAGCAGTACTTC
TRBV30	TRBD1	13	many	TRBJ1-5	CAWSGDSSQPQHF	TGTGCCTGGAGCGGGGACAGCAGTCAGCCCCAGCATTTT
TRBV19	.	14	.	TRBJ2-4	CASSIGEGLNIQYF	TGTGCCAGTAGTATAGGGGAAGGGTTGAACATTCAGTACTTC
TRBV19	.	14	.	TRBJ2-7	CASSTGWDQTEQYF	TGTGCCAGTAGTACGGGCTGGGACCAGACGGAGCAGTACTTC
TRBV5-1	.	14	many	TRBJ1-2	CASSLNTKNYGYTF	TGCGCCAGCAGCTTGAACACCAAAAACTATGGCTACACCTTC